This TCR beta chain originates from a study of T-cell reconstitution after alpha-beta-depleted transplantation in children. The TCRbeta library was prepared with unique molecular identifiers. TCRdb reanalysed the PCR reads using MiXCR and keeps one entry per CDR3 protein. The data contain approximately 110,000 distinct CDR3 sequences, 10% of them singletons. Study-level findings and limits: A year had passed since transplant, and T-cell counts and diversity by then came mostly from newly produced T cells. Surviving recipient cells, namely T cells and thymic progenitors, were the source of high day-60 TCRbeta diversity in some patients.

This clonotype has only a few counts. Its antigen is not identified. The starting material was PBMCs, obtained before TCRalphabeta/CD19-depleted stem cell transplant. This TCR came from a boy aged 2 to 10 with acute lymphoblastic leukemia, due to receive a stem cell transplant.

CDR3 nucleotide sequence: TGTGCCACCAGCAGAGGCCGCGGGACAGATAATCAGCCCCAGCATTTT. Its protein product is CATSRGRGTDNQPQHF. The V gene is TRBV15, the J gene TRBJ1-5; 7 nucleotides line up with TRBD1. The trim removed 1 base at V and 4 bases at J, leaving 7 bases unmatched. The CDR3 totals 16 residues. From germline, CDR1 is LNHNV and CDR2 YYDKDF (reference sequence).